These 16 T cell receptor beta chains share one sample of origin, sequenced in a study of blood T cell repertoires in COVID-19. Repertoires were generated with immunoSEQ multiplex PCR, while TCRdb's copy carries only in-frame clones and drops some. The sample yields under 300,000 clones, approximately 91% seen once. Specimen: PBMCs or T cells enriched from blood (not recorded which). All receptors derive from a woman in her 30s who had recovered from COVID-19.

The J gene is TRBJ1-2, the V gene TRBV27; weak D call: TRBD1 (5 bases). The V and J ends lost 1 base and 8 bases respectively, with 14 bases between them. The CDR3 runs 14 residues. CDR1 and CDR2 (germline): MNHEY, SMNVEV (reference sequence). This CDR3 is CASSLWGDDGGYTF. The DNA for the CDR3 is TGTGCCAGCAGTTTATGGGGGGATGATGGAGGCTACACCTTC.

A word on this clone: Compared with germline, one end of the junction differs, possibly owing to a read error. The V and J genes are TRBV27 and TRBJ1-6; tentative D call: TRBD1 (6 bases). Germline CDR1 is MNHEY and CDR2 is SMNVEV (reference sequence). The CDR3 is 15 residues long. The CDR3: CASSLWGGLDSPLHF. The CDR3 region has the DNA TGTGCCAGCAGCTTATGGGGGGGGCTGGATTCACCCCTCCACTTT.

The chain joins TRBV25-1 to TRBJ1-5; the D gene is possibly TRBD1 (5 bases). Germline CDR1 and CDR2: MGHDK and SYGVNS. The CDR3 is 16 residues long. Trimming took 1 base from V and 2 from J, leaving 12 bases between them. Here the CDR3 DNA reads TGTGCCAGCAGTGAATTCGGGGGGACGGGCAATCAGCCCCAGCATTTT. This sequence encodes CASSEFGGTGNQPQHF. The full variable domain, with the rest looked up from reference TRBV25-1 and TRBJ1-5, is EADIYQTPRYLVIGTGKKITLECSQTMGHDKMYWYQQDPGMELHLIHYSYGVNSTEKGDLSSESTVSRIRTEHFPLTLESARPSHTSQYLCASSEFGGTGNQPQHFGDGTRLSIL.

V gene TRBV9 combines with J gene TRBJ2-2; D is possibly TRBD2 (5 bases). Trimming removed 1 base from V and 4 bases from J, with 20 bases in between. Per germline, CDR1 SGDLS and CDR2 YYNGEE. The length of the CDR3 is 18 residues. The CDR3: CASSVWTGSGSGTGELFF. DNA for the CDR3: TGTGCCAGCAGCGTATGGACTGGCTCCGGGTCGGGCACCGGGGAGCTGTTTTTT.

In nucleotides, the CDR3 is TGTGCCATCAGTGACAGGGGATTCACCGGGGAGCTGTTTTTT. This encodes CAISDRGFTGELFF. The chain is built from TRBV10-3 and TRBJ2-2; D possibly corresponds to TRBD1 (6 bases). Trimming pared 3 bases from V and 4 bases from J, leaving 9 bases between. Germline lookup yields CDR1 ENHRY and CDR2 SYGVKD. This CDR3 has 14 residues.

This clone was found a few times. This sequence joins TRBV4-3 and TRBJ1-1; no definite D call. Germline V gene lookup returns CDR1 LGHNA and CDR2 YSLEER. V was pared by 0 bases and J by 10 bases, with 15 bases between. CDR3 length: 14 residues. The CDR3 protein is CASSQEEGFGRAFF. The DNA of the CDR3 is TGCGCCAGCAGCCAAGAGGAGGGATTCGGGAGAGCTTTCTTT.

This chain links TRBV3-1 (or the pseudogene TRBV3-2) with TRBJ2-7; D may be TRBD1 (5 bases). Germline CDR1 and CDR2: LGHDT and YNNKEL (reference sequence). V was shortened by 3 bases and J by 4 bases, with 16 bases between the two germline ends. This CDR3 has 15 amino acids. CDR3 DNA sequence: TGTGCCAGCAGCCACCTAACAGGTCCCCTTTACGAGCAGTACTTC. Encoded protein: CASSHLTGPLYEQYF.

V gene TRBV28 combines with J gene TRBJ1-2; 7 positions agree with TRBD1. Germline CDR1 reads MDHEN; CDR2 reads SYDVKM. The CDR3 is 14 amino acids. The V gene end was trimmed by 3 bases and the J gene end by 7 bases; junction bases not matched to a gene: 8. CDR3 sequence: CASSLGNRGGGYTF. The CDR3 coding sequence is TGTGCCAGCAGTTTGGGGAACAGGGGTGGTGGCTACACCTTC.

The V and J genes are TRBV28 and TRBJ1-1, with 7 bases fitting TRBD1. The CDR3 has 16 residues. Per germline, CDR1 MDHEN and CDR2 SYDVKM. The V segment lost 1 base and the J segment 1 base; nucleotides outside the gene matches: 6. CDR3 protein: CASSLYGTVQNTEAFF. DNA for the CDR3: TGTGCCAGCAGTTTATATGGGACAGTTCAGAACACTGAAGCTTTCTTT.

DNA for the CDR3: TGCGCCAGCAGCTTGGGACAGGTAGAGGCTCATGGCTACACCTTC. This translates into CASSLGQVEAHGYTF. This chain links TRBV5-1 with TRBJ1-2; tentatively, D is TRBD1 (6 bases). The germline CDR1 and CDR2 sequences are SGHRS and YFSETQ. V lost 0 bases and J 6 bases, leaving 15 bases between the germline ends. CDR3 size: 15 residues. Full variable domain (missing parts from reference TRBV5-1 and TRBJ1-2): KAGVTQTPRYLIKTRGQQVTLSCSPISGHRSVSWYQQTPGQGLQFLFEYFSETQRNKGNFPGRFSGRQFSNSRSEMNVSTLELGDSALYLCASSLGQVEAHGYTFGSGTRLTVV.

The chain carries TRBV18 and TRBJ2-2; 12 bases line up with TRBD2. The germline V gene has CDR1 KGHSH and CDR2 LQKENI. This CDR3 is 18 amino acids long. V shed 3 bases, J shed 5 bases, and the junction held 10 bases outside the gene matches. As DNA, the CDR3 is TGTGCCAGCTCACCCAGGACTAGCGGGAATAGGAAGACCGGGGAGCTGTTTTTT. Amino acid sequence: CASSPRTSGNRKTGELFF. Full variable domain (missing parts from reference TRBV18 and TRBJ2-2): NAGVMQNPRHLVRRRGQEARLRCSPMKGHSHVYWYRQLPEEGLKFMVYLQKENIIDESGMPKERFSAEFPKEGPSILRIQQVVRGDSAAYFCASSPRTSGNRKTGELFFGEGSRLTVL.

The chain uses TRBV21-1 and TRBJ2-5; the table calls TRBD1, which could not be checked here. TRBV21-1 is a pseudogene segment. The CDR3 length is 15 residues. The CDR3 reads CASSPRTGPYETQYF. The CDR3 nucleotides read TGTGCCAGCAGCCCTCGGACAGGCCCTTATGAGACCCAGTACTTC.

The chain recombines TRBV5-1 with TRBJ2-3; 9 bases match TRBD1. Germline-derived CDR1 and CDR2 are SGHRS and YFSETQ. V lost 2 bases, J lost 6 bases, and 7 bases stayed unmatched. The CDR3 consists of 15 residues. DNA of the CDR3: TGCGCCAGCAGCTTTGGGGACAGGGATATGGATACGCAGTATTTT. Translating gives CASSFGDRDMDTQYF.

The chain recombines TRBV9 with TRBJ1-5; D gene uncertain. Germline lookup yields CDR1 SGDLS and CDR2 YYNGEE. V lost 0 bases to trimming and J lost 3 bases, with 10 bases between them. CDR3 length: 15 residues. The CDR3 here is CASSVDPGHNQPQHF. CDR3 DNA sequence: TGTGCCAGCAGCGTAGACCCAGGCCACAATCAGCCCCAGCATTTT.

The V gene is TRBV11-1, the J gene TRBJ2-7; maybe TRBD1 (6 bases). This CDR3 contains 15 residues. The germline V gene encodes CDR1 SGHAT and CDR2 FQDESV (reference sequence). The V gene lost 4 bases and the J gene lost 3 bases, with 16 bases spanning the gap. CDR3 sequence reads: CASSSSGTKGYEQYF. Written as DNA, the CDR3 is TGTGCCAGCAGCTCCTCTGGGACAAAGGGCTACGAGCAGTACTTC.

V is TRBV19 and J is TRBJ1-5; TRBD1 aligns across 11 bases. Losses at the gene ends were 7 bases for V and 0 bases for J; bases not matched to a gene: 17. The CDR3 contains 20 residues. Per germline, CDR1 LNHDA and CDR2 SQIVND (reference sequence). The CDR3 protein is CASTTSRTGGSSYSNQPQHF. The CDR3 DNA reads TGTGCCAGTACGACAAGTAGGACAGGGGGCTCCTCCTATAGCAATCAGCCCCAGCATTTT.